Listed below are T cell receptor beta chains from one sample, sequenced in a study of T cell responses to AZD1222 COVID-19 vaccine. The repertoire was sequenced with immunoSEQ multiplex PCR; TCRdb's copy has only in-frame clones and lacks some. The data hold roughly 97,000 clones, with approximately 88% observed a single time. The material was peripheral blood, obtained on day 0 of AZD1222 vaccination. These TCRs come from an adult in good health. CDR3s include the opening cysteine and the closing phenylalanine or tryptophan. A D gene is named only where the DNA matches it firmly. Some rows mark clone size as missing; the rest say once, few, many or name a class of expanded clone.

TRBJ2-1	NA	NA	TRBV6-5	CASSYLRLNNEQFF	TGTGCCAGCAGTTACCTTAGACTAAACAATGAGCAGTTCTTC
TRBJ1-4	TRBD1	NA	TRBV6-5	CASSRDRGREKLFF	TGTGCCAGCAGCCGCGACAGGGGGCGAGAAAAACTGTTTTTT
TRBJ2-7	NA	NA	TRBV28	CASSSPGGEQYF	TGTGCCAGCAGTTCACCCGGGGGTGAGCAGTACTTC
TRBJ1-1	NA	NA	TRBV10-3	CAISESPEGYGEAFF	TGTGCCATCAGTGAGTCCCCCGAAGGGTATGGTGAAGCTTTCTTT
TRBJ2-3	TRBD2	NA	TRBV28	CASSPGLAGGPGADTQYF	TGTGCCAGCAGCCCGGGACTAGCGGGAGGGCCGGGGGCAGATACGCAGTATTTT
TRBJ1-6	NA	NA	TRBV4-3	CASSQVLVHSPLHF	TGCGCCAGCAGCCAAGTTCTGGTCCATTCACCCCTCCACTTT
TRBJ1-5	TRBD1	NA	TRBV4-2	CASSQDRQGTNQPQHF	TGTGCCAGCAGCCAAGACCGACAGGGTACAAATCAGCCCCAGCATTTT
TRBJ1-1	NA	NA	TRBV6-2/TRBV6-3	CASSWGMEAFF	TGTGCCAGCAGCTGGGGAATGGAAGCTTTCTTT
TRBJ1-1	NA	NA	TRBV12-3/TRBV12-4	CASLIGITEAFF	TGTGCCAGCCTTATTGGGATCACTGAAGCTTTCTTT
TRBJ2-7	TRBD1	NA	TRBV7-2	CASSPPGTGLISYEQYF	TGTGCCAGCAGCCCCCCCGGGACAGGGTTGATCTCCTACGAGCAGTACTTC
TRBJ1-5	NA	NA	TRBV19	CASSLLTGEDQPQHF	TGTGCCAGTAGTCTTTTGACAGGAGAAGATCAGCCCCAGCATTTT
TRBJ2-7	NA	NA	TRBV7-2	CASSLVWGRGDEQYF	TGTGCCAGCAGCTTAGTCTGGGGGAGAGGCGACGAGCAGTACTTC
TRBJ2-5	NA	NA	TRBV7-6	CASSLLAPGGQLKTQYF	TGTGCCAGCAGCTTACTTGCCCCCGGGGGACAGTTAAAGACCCAGTACTTC
TRBJ2-1	NA	NA	TRBV6-2/TRBV6-3	CASSPRMSYNEQFF	TGTGCCAGCAGTCCCCGTATGTCCTACAATGAGCAGTTCTTC
TRBJ2-5	TRBD2	once	TRBV5-5	CASSPLGTSGGIQETQYF	TGTGCCAGCAGCCCCTTGGGGACTAGCGGGGGTATCCAAGAGACCCAGTACTTC
TRBJ2-1	TRBD2	NA	TRBV28	CASWEGLAGNEQFF	TGTGCCAGCTGGGAGGGACTAGCGGGAAATGAGCAGTTCTTC
TRBJ1-3	NA	NA	TRBV2	CASRVGNTIYF	TGTGCCAGCAGAGTGGGAAACACCATATATTTT
TRBJ2-5	NA	NA	TRBV10-3	CAIGPQETQYF	TGTGCCATAGGACCCCAAGAGACCCAGTACTTC
TRBJ1-2	TRBD1	NA	TRBV5-4	CASSPGQGAIYGYTF	TGTGCCAGCAGCCCGGGACAGGGGGCCATCTATGGCTACACCTTC
TRBJ1-1	NA	NA	TRBV28	CASSFYFWGGGTEAFF	TGTGCCAGCAGTTTTTATTTCTGGGGCGGTGGCACTGAAGCTTTCTTT
TRBJ2-7	NA	NA	TRBV28	CASSISYEQYF	TGTGCCAGCAGTATTTCCTACGAGCAGTACTTC
TRBJ1-2	NA	NA	TRBV27	CASFTGVGGYTF	TGTGCCAGCTTCACGGGGGTGGGGGGCTACACCTTC
TRBJ2-6	NA	NA	TRBV6-2/TRBV6-3	CASSTGSGANVLTF	TGTGCCAGCAGTACAGGGTCTGGGGCCAACGTCCTGACTTTC
TRBJ2-2	TRBD1	once	TRBV7-9	CASSLRGSGTGELFF	TGTGCCAGCAGCCTCAGGGGGAGTGGTACCGGGGAGCTGTTTTTT
TRBJ2-7	NA	NA	TRBV6-4	CASSDGVPYEQYF	TGTGCCAGCAGTGACGGGGTGCCCTACGAGCAGTACTTC
TRBJ2-2	NA	NA	TRBV6-4	CASSDSFSGDTGELFF	TGTGCCAGCAGTGACTCTTTTAGTGGGGACACCGGGGAGCTGTTTTTT
TRBJ2-7	TRBD2	NA	TRBV7-8	CASSFSGAGTSVTYEQYF	TGTGCCAGCAGCTTCAGTGGCGCCGGGACTAGCGTAACCTACGAGCAGTACTTC
TRBJ2-1	TRBD2	NA	TRBV7-9	CASSFTSGSYNEQFF	TGTGCCAGCAGCTTCACTAGCGGGAGTTACAATGAGCAGTTCTTC